The present TCR beta chain was sequenced within a study of blood T cells in healthy people across ages. A sample-barcoded 5' primer and a J-beta primer mix were used in a second PCR of about 7 to 12 cycles. TCRdb re-analysed the 5' RACE reads in MiXCR, keeping a single row per CDR3 protein. This table has 600,000 to 1,000,000 distinct CDR3 sequences, roughly 60% appearing once. The sequencing sample was made of blood. The sequence was obtained from a man aged 25 to 40 in good health.

The CDR3 loop is CASSKAVQETQYF. Here the CDR3 DNA reads TGTGCCAGCAGTAAGGCCGTACAAGAGACCCAGTACTTC. The chain uses TRBV7-2 and TRBJ2-5; D remains unclear. Germline values: CDR1 SGHTA, CDR2 FQGNSA. CDR3 length equals 13 residues. Trimming left V 6 bases short and J 2 bases short, with 10 bases between.